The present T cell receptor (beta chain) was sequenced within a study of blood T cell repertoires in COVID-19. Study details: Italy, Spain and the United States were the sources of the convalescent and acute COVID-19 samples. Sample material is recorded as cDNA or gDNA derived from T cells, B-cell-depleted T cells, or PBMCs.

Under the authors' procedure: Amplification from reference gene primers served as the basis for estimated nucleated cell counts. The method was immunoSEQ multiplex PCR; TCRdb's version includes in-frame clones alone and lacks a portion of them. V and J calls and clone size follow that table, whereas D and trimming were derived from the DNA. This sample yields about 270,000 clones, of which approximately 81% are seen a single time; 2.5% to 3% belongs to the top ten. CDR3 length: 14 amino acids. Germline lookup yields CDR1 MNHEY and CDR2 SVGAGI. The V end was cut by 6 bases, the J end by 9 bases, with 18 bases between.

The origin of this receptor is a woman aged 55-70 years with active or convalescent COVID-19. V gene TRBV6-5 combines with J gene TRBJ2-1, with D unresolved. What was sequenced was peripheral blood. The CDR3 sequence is CASSQEFRTGEQFF. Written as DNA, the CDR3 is TGTGCCAGCAGCCAGGAATTCAGAACCGGTGAGCAGTTCTTC.